The entry that follows covers one T cell receptor beta chain sequence. There is no known antigen for this receptor. Per-nucleotide qualities are absent, and no much larger clonotype sits a single base away. Each collaborating institution followed its own protocols to collect whole blood in K2EDTA tubes. For TCRbeta analysis, collaborator samples were shipped as frozen whole blood, as isolated PBMCs, or as DNA extracted from either sample type. The data were taken from a study of blood T cell repertoires in COVID-19 (dated by TCRdb to the early 2020s). Some background on the complete study: Collaborator samples came from the United States, Italy and Spain and covered acute and convalescent phases of COVID-19. The material from the prospective study consisted of cDNA or gDNA derived from T cells, B-cell-depleted T cells, or PBMCs. Deeply sampled blood TCRbeta repertoires from subjects exposed to, actively infected with, or recovered from COVID-19 were included in the dataset. The repertoires were made available in a free public database intended to serve as a resource for research on the immune response to SARS-CoV-2. Samples were obtained from the ongoing ImmuneRACE study (first 160 participants) and from 950 to 1,500 subjects provided by 6 global collaborators. Sample metadata almost always included a de-identified subject ID, COVID-19 status, age in years and sex. Where available, HLA class I and class II types were obtained from metadata supplied by the sample provider rather than from assay-based typing. Overall results and qualifications from the work: How much clinical and demographic metadata was included differed by source and by participant, and the metadata was provided uncurated.

V ends up 4 bases short and J 0 bases short, with an unmatched junction base count of 5. The CDR3 sequence holds 15 residues, the cysteine and phenylalanine included. The sequence is cut down to CDR3 DNA, 45 bases in frame from base 1. From the germline V gene, CDR1 is SGHRS and CDR2 is YFSETQ. TCRbeta CDR3 regions were amplified from genomic DNA using the immunoSEQ Assay, a bias-controlled multiplex PCR. The original methods were these. The number of nucleated cells in each sample was estimated by amplification of reference gene primers within the assay. Sequence reads were collapsed and filtered to measure the absolute abundance of every unique TCRbeta CDR3 rearrangement. For each sample, productive Simpson clonality was calculated by taking the square root of Simpson's diversity index across productive rearrangements. TCRdb mirrors the immuneACCESS table, restricted to in-frame sequences. Some clones are absent from its copies; in checked studies, under half trace to an unresolved V gene, and the reason for the others is unknown. D and trimming were read from the DNA, whereas the V and J calls and clone size are those reported in that table. For this sample there are over 110,000 clones; about 76% appear just once. The ten largest clonotypes hold 7.5% to 9% of the sample.

This sequence was found in a human donor in a cohort sampled during active COVID-19. The chain joins TRBV5-1 to TRBJ2-7; TRBD2 lines up with 9 middle nucleotides. The sample was peripheral blood. The bases are TGCGCCAGCAGCATTCTAGCGGGGCCCTCCTACGAGCAGTACTTC. Its protein reads: CASSILAGPSYEQYF.